Presented here are 17 T cell receptor beta chains from one specimen sequenced in a study of blood T cell repertoires in COVID-19. Produced via immunoSEQ multiplex PCR; TCRdb's table is partial and in-frame only. The sample consists of under 150,000 clones, 80% to 90% of them appearing once. The sequencing sample was made of peripheral blood. Receptor source: a woman aged 55-75 years with COVID-19, enrolled during active disease.

This clone has just a few counts. DNA of the CDR3: TGCGCCAGCAGCCCATTAGCGGGGGCAACCTACGAGCAGTACTTC. It specifies CASSPLAGATYEQYF. V usage is TRBV4-1 and J usage is TRBJ2-7; 9 nucleotides match TRBD2. After removal of 4 bases from V and 2 bases from J, the junction contained 6 bases not matched to a gene. Germline V gene sequence: CDR1 MGHRA, CDR2 YSYEKL. This CDR3 comprises 15 residues.

The CDR3 is CASSLGRAGSTDTQYF. The DNA of the CDR3 is TGCGCCAGCAGCTTGGGGCGGGCGGGCAGCACAGATACGCAGTATTTT. This chain links TRBV5-1 with TRBJ2-3; D might be TRBD2 (5 bases). CDR3 length: 16 residues. Trimming left V 0 bases short and J 0 bases short, with 11 bases between. The V gene's germline CDR1 is SGHRS and CDR2 YFSETQ. Drawing the rest from reference TRBV5-1 and TRBJ2-3, the complete variable domain is KAGVTQTPRYLIKTRGQQVTLSCSPISGHRSVSWYQQTPGQGLQFLFEYFSETQRNKGNFPGRFSGRQFSNSRSEMNVSTLELGDSALYLCASSLGRAGSTDTQYFGPGTRLTVL.

This clone was seen more than once but under ten times. This chain joins TRBV5-1 and TRBJ2-2; 10 nucleotides line up with TRBD1. The germline V gene has CDR1 SGHRS and CDR2 YFSETQ. Germline trimming cut 2 bases from V and 6 bases from J; bases unmatched to any gene: 4. The CDR3 contains 15 residues. The CDR3 reads CASSFGQGVAGELFF. CDR3 in DNA: TGCGCCAGCAGCTTTGGACAGGGGGTAGCCGGGGAGCTGTTTTTT.

V and J are TRBV7-2 and TRBJ2-3; unclear D gene. V lost 1 base and J 1 base, leaving 9 bases between the germline ends. The length of the CDR3 is 15 residues. The V gene's germline CDR1 is SGHTA and CDR2 FQGNSA. The CDR3 loop reads CASSLDPEGTDTQYF. DNA of the CDR3: TGTGCCAGCAGCTTAGACCCAGAGGGCACAGATACGCAGTATTTT.

The chain uses TRBV9 and TRBJ2-2, with 8 nucleotides matching TRBD2. The trim removed 3 bases at V and 3 bases at J, leaving 7 bases unmatched. This CDR3 comprises 16 residues. The germline gives CDR1 SGDLS, CDR2 YYNGEE. The CDR3: CASSEAAGGDTGELFF. CDR3 in DNA: TGTGCCAGCAGCGAGGCGGCGGGGGGTGACACCGGGGAGCTGTTTTTT. The full variable domain, rest sourced from reference TRBV9 and TRBJ2-2, is DSGVTQTPKHLITATGQRVTLRCSPRSGDLSVYWYQQSLDQGLQFLIQYYNGEERAKGNILERFSAQQFPDLHSELNLSSLELGDSALYFCASSEAAGGDTGELFFGEGSRLTVL.

V gene TRBV19 combines with J gene TRBJ2-1; D might be TRBD2 (5 bases). Trimming removed 3 bases at V and 4 bases at J, with 16 bases between. This CDR3 region has 16 residues. Looked up from germline, CDR1 is LNHDA and CDR2 is SQIVND (reference sequence). The CDR3 DNA reads TGTGCCAGTAGTATTGCGGTCGGAACGGGATACAATGAGCAGTTCTTC. Residues: CASSIAVGTGYNEQFF.

The V gene is TRBV3-1 (or the pseudogene TRBV3-2), the J gene TRBJ1-6, with no clear D. This CDR3 region has 15 residues. Looked up from germline, CDR1 is LGHDT and CDR2 is YNNKEL (reference sequence). Deletions cut 2 bases from V and 1 base from J, with 6 bases between. CDR3 residues: CASSQIKSYNSPLHF. The CDR3 DNA reads TGTGCCAGCAGCCAAATCAAATCCTATAATTCACCCCTCCACTTT.

The chain employs TRBV9 and TRBJ2-2, with no clear D. CDR3 size: 14 residues. CDR1 and CDR2 (germline): SGDLS, YYNGEE. V was shortened by 4 bases and J by 2 bases, with 9 bases between the two germline ends. The CDR3: CASSPSPNTGELFF. Written as DNA, the CDR3 is TGTGCCAGCAGCCCCTCCCCTAACACCGGGGAGCTGTTTTTT.

The chain has TRBV11-2 and TRBJ2-7; D possibly corresponds to TRBD2 (5 bases). The germline CDR1 and CDR2 sequences are SGHAT and FQNNGV. This CDR3 comprises 14 residues. Trimming shortened V by 3 bases and J by 2 bases, and 11 bases separated the two germline ends. Written as DNA, the CDR3 is TGTGCCAGCAGCTTTAGGCGGGTAGCCTACGAGCAGTACTTC. Its translation is CASSFRRVAYEQYF.

This chain joins TRBV15 and TRBJ1-5; no definite D call. V was trimmed by 0 bases and J by 3 bases, leaving 15 bases between them. Germline V CDR1 and CDR2: LNHNV, YYDKDF (reference sequence). This CDR3 has 17 residues. CDR3 nucleotides: TGTGCCACCAGCAGAGATCAGAGCAGTAGCCTCAATCAGCCCCAGCATTTT. Translated, it gives CATSRDQSSSLNQPQHF.

The rearrangement links TRBV30 to TRBJ2-3, with 8 bases fitting TRBD2. Germline V gives CDR1 GTSNPN, CDR2 SVGIG (reference sequence). The CDR3 consists of 16 residues. The V and J ends lost 0 bases and 2 bases, in that order; junction bases with no gene match: 7. CDR3 residues: CAWSVRRGAYTDTQYF. In DNA form, the CDR3 reads TGTGCCTGGAGTGTTAGGCGGGGGGCTTACACAGATACGCAGTATTTT.

The chain employs TRBV7-6 and TRBJ1-1, with D maybe TRBD1 (6 bases). Trimming removed 5 bases at V and 3 bases at J, with 13 bases between. CDR3 length: 14 residues. The germline V gene has CDR1 SGHVS and CDR2 FNYEAQ. Here the CDR3 reads CASSHYSGDTEAFF. In DNA, the CDR3 is TGTGCCAGCAGCCATTACTCAGGGGACACTGAAGCTTTCTTT.

The chain carries TRBV6-5 and TRBJ2-3; a weak D match, TRBD2 (6 bases). The length of the CDR3 is 13 residues. Germline V gene lookup returns CDR1 MNHEY and CDR2 SVGAGI. V shed 6 bases and J shed 11 bases, with 18 bases lying between them. The CDR3 sequence is CASRLSGRGEQYF. In nucleotides, the CDR3 is TGTGCCAGCAGGCTAAGTGGGCGGGGTGAGCAGTATTTT.

The chain couples TRBV7-9 to TRBJ2-7; D is possibly TRBD1 (5 bases). Germline CDR1 and CDR2: SEHNR and FQNEAQ (reference sequence). The CDR3 is 15 residues long. V shed 2 bases and J shed 2 bases, with 13 bases lying between them. CDR3 amino acids: CASSLRPTGPYEQYF. The CDR3 coding sequence is TGTGCCAGCAGCTTACGTCCAACAGGTCCCTACGAGCAGTACTTC.

Details on this clone: At the DNA level, this CDR3 is encoded by other sequences in the same sample as well. The CDR3 region has the DNA TGCGCCAGCAGCCCGGACTCCGGGCATGGTGGCTACACCTTC. This codes for CASSPDSGHGGYTF. V and J are TRBV5-1 and TRBJ1-2; D unresolved. The CDR3 consists of 14 residues. The V gene's germline CDR1 is SGHRS and CDR2 YFSETQ. With 4 bases removed from V and 7 bases from J, the gap between germline ends came to 17 bases.

The chain joins TRBV7-8 to TRBJ1-3, with TRBD1 as a possible D gene (6 bases). V lost 5 bases and J lost 2, with 13 bases in between. Germline-derived CDR1 and CDR2 are SGHVS and FQNEAQ. This CDR3 comprises 15 residues. The CDR3 region has the DNA TGTGCCAGCAGCCGAGGAGGGGGTACTGGAAACACCATATATTTT. It is translated as CASSRGGGTGNTIYF. Drawing the rest from reference TRBV7-8 and TRBJ1-3, the complete variable domain is GAGVSQSPRYKVAKRGQDVALRCDPISGHVSLFWYQQALGQGPEFLTYFQNEAQLDKSGLPSDRFFAERPEGSVSTLKIQRTQQEDSAVYLCASSRGGGTGNTIYFGEGSWLTVV.

The chain combines TRBV13 with TRBJ2-3; 7 bases are shared with TRBD1. This CDR3 contains 18 residues. CDR1 and CDR2 from the germline V gene are PRHDT and FYEKMQ (reference sequence). Trimming at V came to 2 bases and at J to 0 bases, leaving 11 bases not matched to a gene. CDR3 region: CASSLKVDRLSSTDTQYF. CDR3 nucleotide sequence: TGTGCCAGCAGCTTAAAAGTGGACAGGTTATCTAGCACAGATACGCAGTATTTT.